The rows below give T cell receptor beta chains drawn from one sample of a study of T-cell reconstitution after alpha-beta-depleted transplantation in children. From the PCR reads, TCRdb called clonotypes with MiXCR, one entry per CDR3 protein. The sample includes a few hundred thousand distinct CDR3 sequences, approximately 30% of them seen just once. The sample here was PBMCs, taken before TCRalphabeta/CD19-depleted stem cell transplant. The receptors were sampled from a boy under two years old with Wiskott-Aldrich syndrome, due to receive a stem cell transplant. CDR3s leave out the opening cysteine and the closing phenylalanine or tryptophan. Each record gives: V gene, J gene, CDR3 protein.

v_gene: TRBV18
j_gene: TRBJ1-5
CDR3aa: ASSPRQGLNQPQH

v_gene: TRBV12-3/TRBV12-4
j_gene: TRBJ2-1
CDR3aa: ASSFSQGGGDEQF

v_gene: TRBV5-1
j_gene: TRBJ1-3
CDR3aa: ASSLGRAGNTIY

v_gene: TRBV29-1
j_gene: TRBJ2-5
CDR3aa: SVDPSGGETQY

v_gene: TRBV6-1
j_gene: TRBJ1-5
CDR3aa: ASRRTGGNQPQH

v_gene: TRBV5-1
j_gene: TRBJ2-2
CDR3aa: ASTPRTSGSVGELF

v_gene: TRBV29-1
j_gene: TRBJ1-2
CDR3aa: SVEIGRGLYGYT

v_gene: TRBV6-5
j_gene: TRBJ2-2
CDR3aa: ASSYIPGGVGGELF

v_gene: TRBV20-1
j_gene: TRBJ1-1
CDR3aa: SQVRATEAF

v_gene: TRBV27
j_gene: TRBJ1-1
CDR3aa: ASSQFRYTEAF

v_gene: TRBV10-1
j_gene: TRBJ2-1
CDR3aa: ASIQGAVMTYNEQF

v_gene: TRBV10-3
j_gene: TRBJ1-6
CDR3aa: AISRTITDSPLH

v_gene: TRBV7-2
j_gene: TRBJ2-2
CDR3aa: ASSLARASGYTGELF

v_gene: TRBV6-1
j_gene: TRBJ2-7
CDR3aa: ASSPLRDRWYEQY

v_gene: TRBV2
j_gene: TRBJ2-1
CDR3aa: ANRDRGLPNYNEQF

v_gene: TRBV20-1
j_gene: TRBJ2-5
CDR3aa: SAREGVTSAWETQY

v_gene: TRBV10-2
j_gene: TRBJ1-5
CDR3aa: ASQDRTNQPQH

v_gene: TRBV5-1
j_gene: TRBJ2-1
CDR3aa: ASSTRTSGRGNEQF

v_gene: TRBV4-1
j_gene: TRBJ1-1
CDR3aa: ASSQDFGTGQMAF

v_gene: TRBV9
j_gene: TRBJ2-5
CDR3aa: ASTVTGNEETQY

v_gene: TRBV29-1
j_gene: TRBJ2-1
CDR3aa: SVTSVYNEQF

v_gene: TRBV30
j_gene: TRBJ2-1
CDR3aa: AWRQGLVEQF

v_gene: TRBV15
j_gene: TRBJ2-1
CDR3aa: ATSMRTSNEQF

v_gene: TRBV20-1
j_gene: TRBJ1-1
CDR3aa: SASLQGSDTEAF

v_gene: TRBV6-6
j_gene: TRBJ1-5
CDR3aa: ASSYSFDPEH

v_gene: TRBV5-1
j_gene: TRBJ2-7
CDR3aa: ASSLVGAGGREQY

v_gene: TRBV11-2
j_gene: TRBJ2-1
CDR3aa: ASSISAAYNEQF

v_gene: TRBV12-3/TRBV12-4
j_gene: TRBJ2-2
CDR3aa: ASSLTGQNTGELF

v_gene: TRBV5-1
j_gene: TRBJ1-1
CDR3aa: ASSSSGDVEAF

v_gene: TRBV6-1
j_gene: TRBJ2-3
CDR3aa: ASSAGLFTDTQY

v_gene: TRBV5-1
j_gene: TRBJ2-1
CDR3aa: ASSTSLTNEQF